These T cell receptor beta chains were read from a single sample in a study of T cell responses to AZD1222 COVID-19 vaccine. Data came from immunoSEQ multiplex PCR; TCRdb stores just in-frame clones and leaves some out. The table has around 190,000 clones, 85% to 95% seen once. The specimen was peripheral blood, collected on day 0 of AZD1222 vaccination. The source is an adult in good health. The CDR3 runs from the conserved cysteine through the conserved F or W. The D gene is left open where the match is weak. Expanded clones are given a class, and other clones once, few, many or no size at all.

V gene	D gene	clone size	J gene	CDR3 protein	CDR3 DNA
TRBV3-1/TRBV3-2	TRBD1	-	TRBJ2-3	CASSLRQGESDTQYF	TGTGCCAGCAGCTTACGACAGGGGGAATCGGATACGCAGTATTTT
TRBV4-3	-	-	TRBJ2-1	CASSQDRAGEQFF	TGCGCCAGCAGCCAAGACAGGGCTGGGGAGCAGTTCTTC
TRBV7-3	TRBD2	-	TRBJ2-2	CASSLRPGLAGGNTGELFF	TGTGCCAGCAGCTTACGTCCGGGACTAGCGGGGGGGAACACCGGGGAGCTGTTTTTT
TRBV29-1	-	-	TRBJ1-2	CSVEAELGRYGYTF	TGCAGCGTTGAAGCCGAGTTGGGGAGGTATGGCTACACCTTC
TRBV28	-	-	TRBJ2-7	CASSIGSVEQYF	TGTGCCAGCAGTATCGGCAGTGTGGAGCAGTACTTC
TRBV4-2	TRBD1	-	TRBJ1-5	CASRQGIGNQPQHF	TGTGCCAGCCGACAGGGAATAGGCAATCAGCCCCAGCATTTT
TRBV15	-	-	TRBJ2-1	CATSRAGRAVGEQFF	TGTGCCACCAGCAGAGCAGGCAGGGCCGTCGGTGAGCAGTTCTTC
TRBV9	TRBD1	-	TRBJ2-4	CASSVGQGNKNIQYF	TGTGCCAGCAGCGTAGGACAGGGTAACAAAAACATTCAGTACTTC
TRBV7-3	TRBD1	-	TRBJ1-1	CASSLSAGQSNTEAFF	TGTGCCAGCAGCCTAAGTGCGGGACAGAGTAACACTGAAGCTTTCTTT
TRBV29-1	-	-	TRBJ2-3	CSVDGSTDTQYF	TGCAGCGTTGACGGAAGCACAGATACGCAGTATTTT
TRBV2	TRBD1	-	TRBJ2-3	CASSVDRGDTQYF	TGTGCCAGCAGTGTCGACAGGGGGGATACGCAGTATTTT
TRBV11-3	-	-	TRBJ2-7	CASSLTRGSYEQYF	TGTGCCAGCAGCTTGACCCGAGGGTCCTACGAGCAGTACTTC
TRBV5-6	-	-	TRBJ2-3	CASSLDPAGTDTQYF	TGTGCCAGCAGCTTGGATCCAGCGGGCACAGATACGCAGTATTTT
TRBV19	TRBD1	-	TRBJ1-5	CASRRRRGTGGRQPQHF	TGTGCCAGTAGGCGACGACGGGGGACAGGGGGCCGTCAGCCCCAGCATTTT
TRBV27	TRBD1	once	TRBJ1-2	CASSLVPGGYYGYTF	TGTGCCAGCAGTTTGGTACCAGGGGGCTACTATGGCTACACCTTC
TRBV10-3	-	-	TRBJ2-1	CAITAASGRSYNEQFF	TGTGCCATCACCGCCGCCTCCGGCCGCTCCTACAATGAGCAGTTCTTC
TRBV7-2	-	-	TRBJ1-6	CASSLVQGNSPLHF	TGTGCCAGCAGCTTAGTACAGGGTAATTCACCCCTCCACTTT
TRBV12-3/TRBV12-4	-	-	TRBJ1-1	CASSHGTGEAFF	TGTGCCAGCAGCCACGGGACGGGGGAGGCTTTCTTT
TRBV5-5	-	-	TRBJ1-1	CASSPEGDTEAFF	TGTGCCAGCAGCCCGGAAGGGGACACTGAAGCTTTCTTT
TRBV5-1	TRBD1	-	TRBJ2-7	CASSSTGGGQSGRYEQYF	TGCGCCAGCAGCTCCACGGGTGGGGGACAGAGTGGACGCTACGAGCAGTACTTC
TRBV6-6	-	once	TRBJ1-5	CASSPRGGDSNQPQHF	TGTGCCAGCAGTCCTAGGGGGGGGGACAGCAATCAGCCCCAGCATTTT
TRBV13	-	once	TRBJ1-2	CASSGHRSYGYTF	TGTGCCAGCAGCGGACACAGGAGCTATGGCTACACCTTC
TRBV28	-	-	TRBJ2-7	CASSLHLGRPYF	TGTGCCAGCAGTTTGCATTTGGGGAGGCCGTACTTC
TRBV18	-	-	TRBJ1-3	CASSPSSGNTIYF	TGTGCCAGCTCACCGAGCTCTGGAAACACCATATATTTT
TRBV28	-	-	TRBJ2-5	CASGRETQYF	TGTGCCAGCGGCCGGGAGACCCAGTACTTC
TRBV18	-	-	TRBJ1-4	CASSPGFRTDEKLFF	TGTGCCAGCTCACCAGGGTTTCGGACAGATGAAAAACTGTTTTTT
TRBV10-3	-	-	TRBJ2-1	CATRFSDEQFF	TGTGCCACCAGATTTTCTGATGAGCAGTTCTTC
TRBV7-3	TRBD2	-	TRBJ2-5	CASSPSVGLAGRETQYF	TGTGCCAGCAGCCCATCTGTCGGGCTAGCGGGGCGAGAGACCCAGTACTTC
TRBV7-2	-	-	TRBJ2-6	CASSLGGGANVLTF	TGTGCCAGCAGCTTAGGGGGAGGGGCCAACGTCCTGACTTTC
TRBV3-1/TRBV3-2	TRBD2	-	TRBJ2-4	CASSQASGLNIQYF	TGTGCCAGCAGCCAAGCTAGCGGATTAAACATTCAGTACTTC
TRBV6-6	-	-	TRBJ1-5	CASSYSLGGNQPQHF	TGTGCCAGCAGTTACTCGTTGGGTGGCAATCAGCCCCAGCATTTT
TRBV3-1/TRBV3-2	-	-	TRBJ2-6	CASSQRTGANVLTF	TGTGCCAGCAGCCAGAGGACGGGGGCCAACGTCCTGACTTTC
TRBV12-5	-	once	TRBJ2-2	CASGLGTSSDTGELFF	TGTGCTAGTGGTTTGGGCACCTCTAGTGACACCGGGGAGCTGTTTTTT
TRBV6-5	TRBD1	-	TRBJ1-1	CASTRQGLLNTEAFF	TGTGCCAGCACCCGACAGGGGCTCTTGAACACTGAAGCTTTCTTT
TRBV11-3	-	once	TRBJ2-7	CASSPSPVSYEQYF	TGTGCCAGCAGCCCCTCGCCAGTCTCCTACGAGCAGTACTTC
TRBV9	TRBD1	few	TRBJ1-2	CASSARDRGANYGYTF	TGTGCCAGCAGCGCCCGGGACAGGGGAGCTAACTATGGCTACACCTTC